These 15 T cell receptor beta chains came from one sample sequenced in a study of T-cell memory formation after mild COVID-19. A single record per CDR3 protein comes from TCRdb applying MiXCR to the 5' RACE reads. Of about 39,000 distinct CDR3 sequences listed, about 6.1% are singletons. Specimen: PBMCs or a T cell subset sorted from them (not recorded which). These receptors were obtained from an adult who had mild COVID-19 (a few samples of this study predate the infection). Cell type and time point are not known.

This clonotype was observed at least ten times. The chain joins TRBV18 to TRBJ2-7, with TRBD2 matching over 14 bases. Per the germline V gene, CDR1 is KGHSH and CDR2 is LQKENI. V dropped 3 bases and J dropped 2; count of bases not matched to a gene: 3. This CDR3 spans 16 amino acids. CDR3 sequence reads: CASSPGLAGGTYEQYF. The CDR3 DNA follows: TGTGCCAGCTCACCCGGACTAGCGGGGGGAACCTACGAGCAGTACTTC.

This chain links TRBV20-1 with TRBJ2-1; 8 bases align to TRBD2. Germline trimming cut 3 bases from V and 3 bases from J; bases unmatched to any gene: 7. CDR1 is DFQATT and CDR2 is SNEGSKA in the germline V gene (reference sequence). The CDR3 is made up of 15 amino acids. The CDR3 region has the DNA TGCAGTGCTAGGTTACTAGCGGATGACTACAATGAGCAGTTCTTC. Translated, it gives CSARLLADDYNEQFF.

This clonotype ranks as medium-sized. The rearrangement joins TRBV7-2 to TRBJ2-3; unclear D gene. V lost 2 bases, J lost 4 bases, and 13 bases lay in between. This CDR3 comprises 15 residues. Per the germline V gene, CDR1 is SGHTA and CDR2 is FQGNSA. The CDR3 DNA is TGTGCCAGCAGCTTAATGGGGAATGGGGCAGATACGCAGTATTTT. As protein: CASSLMGNGADTQYF.

The sample holds many counts of this clonotype. The chain combines TRBV25-1 with TRBJ1-1; possible D gene TRBD1, 5 bases. The CDR3 length is 13 residues. The V gene's germline CDR1 is MGHDK and CDR2 SYGVNS. V lost 5 bases and J lost 8, with 15 bases in between. In DNA form, the CDR3 reads TGTGCCAGCAGTTCCCCCCCGGGGCAGGAAGCTTTCTTT. Translating it yields CASSSPPGQEAFF.

The chain recombines TRBV5-4 with TRBJ2-1; tentatively, D is TRBD2 (6 bases). Trimming removed 2 bases at V and 4 bases at J, with 10 bases between. The germline V gene has CDR1 SGHNT and CDR2 YYREEE (reference sequence). The CDR3 contains 14 residues. The CDR3 protein is CASSFRREYNEQFF. The DNA of the CDR3 is TGTGCCAGCAGCTTTAGGCGGGAATACAATGAGCAGTTCTTC.

V and J are TRBV6-6 and TRBJ2-3; D gene ambiguous. The length of the CDR3 is 12 residues. Germline loops: CDR1 MNHNY, CDR2 SVGAGI (reference sequence). V was shortened by 6 bases and J by 8 bases, with 12 bases between the two germline ends. This CDR3 reads CASSPTGGTQYF. The DNA of the CDR3 is TGTGCCAGCAGCCCAACGGGCGGTACGCAGTATTTT.

This clonotype has just a few counts. This sequence joins TRBV5-1 and TRBJ2-3; 16 bases are shared with TRBD2. J lost 6 bases, V lost 4 bases, and 14 bases had no gene match. The V gene's germline CDR1 is SGHRS and CDR2 YFSETQ. The CDR3 extends over 19 amino acids. Written as DNA, the CDR3 is TGCGCCAGCAGCCCAACCCCCGGGACTAGCGGGAGGGCCAAGGATACGCAGTATTTT. This sequence encodes CASSPTPGTSGRAKDTQYF.

This clonotype was observed a handful of times. The chain joins TRBV12-3 or TRBV12-4 to TRBJ1-4; maybe TRBD1 (5 bases). The CDR3 has 14 residues. Deletions cut 3 bases from V and 5 bases from J, with 10 bases between. The CDR3 is CASSFGRGNEKLFF. The CDR3 DNA follows: TGTGCCAGCAGTTTCGGTAGGGGAAATGAAAAACTGTTTTTT.

This clonotype was picked up many times. The chain combines TRBV7-9 with TRBJ2-2; D unresolved. The CDR3 is 14 residues long. Deletions cut 1 base from V and 1 base from J, with 4 bases between. Germline-derived CDR1 and CDR2 are SEHNR and FQNEAQ (reference sequence). CDR3 in amino acids: CASSLDVNTGELFF. CDR3 DNA sequence: TGTGCCAGCAGCTTAGACGTGAACACCGGGGAGCTGTTTTTT. Drawing the rest from reference TRBV7-9 and TRBJ2-2, the complete variable domain is DTGVSQNPRHKITKRGQNVTFRCDPISEHNRLYWYRQTLGQGPEFLTYFQNEAQLEKSRLLSDRFSAERPKGSFSTLEIQRTEQGDSAMYLCASSLDVNTGELFFGEGSRLTVL.

This clonotype was seen once. The CDR3 end shows no conserved phenylalanine or tryptophan, and so a read error is likely. The chain employs TRBV5-1 and TRBJ1-1; D is uncertain. The V end was cut by 7 bases, the J end by 7 bases, with 11 bases between. Germline CDR1 and CDR2: SGHRS and YFSETQ. This CDR3 has 11 residues. CDR3 loop: CASAPRDEAFL. The CDR3 DNA is TGCGCCAGCGCGCCGAGAGATGAAGCTTTCCTT.

This clonotype was seen many times. The rearrangement links TRBV7-6 to TRBJ2-5; 10 bases are a match to TRBD2. There are 16 residues in the CDR3. After removal of 1 base from V and 4 bases from J, the junction contained 6 bases not matched to a gene. Germline V gene sequence: CDR1 SGHVS, CDR2 FNYEAQ. The CDR3 here is CASSLGTLAGAETQYF. The DNA of the CDR3 is TGTGCCAGCAGCTTAGGGACCCTAGCGGGGGCAGAGACCCAGTACTTC.

This clonotype was seen ten or more times. CDR3 amino acids: CSVAKGYHNEQFF. DNA of the CDR3: TGCAGCGTTGCGAAAGGGTACCACAATGAGCAGTTCTTC. This chain connects TRBV29-1 to TRBJ2-1; no clear D gene. The CDR3 has 13 residues. CDR1 is SQVTM, CDR2 ANQGSEA, per germline. V dropped 4 bases and J dropped 5 bases, with 12 bases sitting between them.

This clonotype has at least ten counts. V usage is TRBV9 and J usage is TRBJ2-7, with D hard to call. Germline V gene data show CDR1 as SGDLS and CDR2 as YYNGEE. Trimming took off 0 bases at V and 1 base at J, with 8 bases between the two ends. The CDR3 consists of 14 residues. CDR3 sequence (DNA): TGTGCCAGCAGCGTAGTGTGGGTTTCCTACGAGCAGTACTTC. This gives the protein CASSVVWVSYEQYF.

The CDR3 loop is CASSLRGTGGASNQPQHF. The CDR3 DNA sequence: TGTGCCAGCAGTTTAAGGGGTACAGGGGGCGCGAGCAATCAGCCCCAGCATTTT. The chain recombines TRBV27 with TRBJ1-5, with 9 nucleotides matching TRBD1. CDR1 and CDR2 from the germline V gene are MNHEY and SMNVEV (reference sequence). Unmatched junction bases numbered 9, after V lost 2 bases and J lost 1 base. This CDR3 has 18 residues.

The gene calls are TRBV12-3 or TRBV12-4 and TRBJ2-7; D is uncertain. The CDR3 contains 14 residues. The V gene lost 2 bases and the J gene lost 1 base, with 9 bases spanning the gap. The CDR3 reads CASSLSTFSYEQYF. CDR3 nucleotide sequence: TGTGCCAGCAGTTTATCGACATTTTCCTACGAGCAGTACTTC.